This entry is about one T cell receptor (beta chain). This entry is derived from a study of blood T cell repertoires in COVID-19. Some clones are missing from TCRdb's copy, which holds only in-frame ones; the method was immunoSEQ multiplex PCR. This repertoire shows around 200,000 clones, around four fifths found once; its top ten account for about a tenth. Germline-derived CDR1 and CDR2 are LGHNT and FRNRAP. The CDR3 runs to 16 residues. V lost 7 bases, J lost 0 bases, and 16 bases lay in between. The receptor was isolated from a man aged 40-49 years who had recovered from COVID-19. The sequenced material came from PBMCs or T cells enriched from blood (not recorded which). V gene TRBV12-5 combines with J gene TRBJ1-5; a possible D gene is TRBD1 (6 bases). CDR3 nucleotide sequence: TGTGCTAGTGCCCTCAGGGGAGGGGATAGCAATCAGCCCCAGCATTTT. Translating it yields CASALRGGDSNQPQHF.